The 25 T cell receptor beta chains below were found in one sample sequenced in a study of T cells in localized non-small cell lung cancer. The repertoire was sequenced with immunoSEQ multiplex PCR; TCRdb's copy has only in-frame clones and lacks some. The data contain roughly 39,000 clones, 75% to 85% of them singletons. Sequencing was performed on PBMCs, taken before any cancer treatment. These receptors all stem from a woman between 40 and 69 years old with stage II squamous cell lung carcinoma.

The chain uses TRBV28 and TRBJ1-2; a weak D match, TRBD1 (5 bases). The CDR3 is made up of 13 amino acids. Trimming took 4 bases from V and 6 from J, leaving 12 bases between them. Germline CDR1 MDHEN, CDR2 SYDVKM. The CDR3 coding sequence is TGTGCCAGCAGTTCCCCCTGGGGGGATGGCTACACCTTC. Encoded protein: CASSSPWGDGYTF.

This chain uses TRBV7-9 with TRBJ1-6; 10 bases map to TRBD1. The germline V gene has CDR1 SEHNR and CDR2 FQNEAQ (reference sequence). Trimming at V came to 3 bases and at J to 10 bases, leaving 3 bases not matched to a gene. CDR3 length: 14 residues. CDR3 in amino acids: CASSLGQGSSPLHF. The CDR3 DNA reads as TGTGCCAGCAGCTTGGGACAGGGGAGCTCACCCCTCCACTTT.

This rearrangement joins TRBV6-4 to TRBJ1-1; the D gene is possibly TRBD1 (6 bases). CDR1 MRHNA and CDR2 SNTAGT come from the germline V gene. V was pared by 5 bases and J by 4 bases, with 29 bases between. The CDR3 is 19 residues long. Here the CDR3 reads CASSWSQGRRLRGSTEAFF. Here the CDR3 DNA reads TGTGCCAGCAGTTGGTCACAGGGAAGGAGGTTACGGGGGAGCACTGAAGCTTTCTTT.

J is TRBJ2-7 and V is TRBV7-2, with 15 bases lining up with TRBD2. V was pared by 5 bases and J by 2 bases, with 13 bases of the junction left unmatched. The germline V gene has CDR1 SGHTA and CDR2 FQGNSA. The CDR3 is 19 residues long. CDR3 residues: CASSNSPGLAGGAAYEQYF. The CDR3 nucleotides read TGTGCCAGCAGCAACAGCCCGGGACTAGCGGGAGGTGCCGCCTACGAGCAGTACTTC.

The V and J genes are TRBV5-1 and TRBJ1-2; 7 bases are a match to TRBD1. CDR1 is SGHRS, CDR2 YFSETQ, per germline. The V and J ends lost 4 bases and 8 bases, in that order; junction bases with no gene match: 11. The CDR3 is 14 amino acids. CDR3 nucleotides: TGCGCCAGCAGCAAGGAGACAGGGTTGGTGGGCTACACCTTC. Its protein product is CASSKETGLVGYTF.

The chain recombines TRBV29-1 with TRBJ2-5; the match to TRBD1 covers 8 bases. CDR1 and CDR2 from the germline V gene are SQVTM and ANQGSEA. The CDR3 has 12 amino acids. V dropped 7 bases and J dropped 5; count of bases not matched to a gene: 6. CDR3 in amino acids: CSAHTGGETQYF. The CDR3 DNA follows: TGCAGCGCCCACACAGGGGGGGAGACCCAGTACTTC. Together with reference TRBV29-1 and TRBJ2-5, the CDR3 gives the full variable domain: SAVISQKPSRDICQRGTSLTIQCQVDSQVTMMFWYRQQPGQSLTLIATANQGSEATYESGFVIDKFPISRPNLTFSTLTVSNMSPEDSSIYLCSAHTGGETQYFGPGTRLLVL.

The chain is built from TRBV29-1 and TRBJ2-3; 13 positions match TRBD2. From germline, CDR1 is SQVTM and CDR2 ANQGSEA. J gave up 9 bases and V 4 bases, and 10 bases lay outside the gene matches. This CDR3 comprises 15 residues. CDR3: CSVGPGLAGTSTQYF. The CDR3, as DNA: TGCAGCGTTGGCCCGGGACTAGCGGGGACGAGCACGCAGTATTTT.

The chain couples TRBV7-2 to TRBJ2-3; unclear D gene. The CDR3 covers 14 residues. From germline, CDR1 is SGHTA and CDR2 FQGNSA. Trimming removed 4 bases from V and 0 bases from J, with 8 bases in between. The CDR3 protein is CASSSFQSTDTQYF. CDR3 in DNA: TGTGCCAGCAGCTCCTTCCAGAGCACAGATACGCAGTATTTT.

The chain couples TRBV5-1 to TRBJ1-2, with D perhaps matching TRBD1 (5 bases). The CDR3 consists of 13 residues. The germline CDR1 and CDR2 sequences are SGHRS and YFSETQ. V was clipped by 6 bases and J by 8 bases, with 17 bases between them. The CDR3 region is CASTLGGRRGYTF. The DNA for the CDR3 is TGCGCCAGCACCCTTGGGGGGAGGAGAGGCTACACCTTC.

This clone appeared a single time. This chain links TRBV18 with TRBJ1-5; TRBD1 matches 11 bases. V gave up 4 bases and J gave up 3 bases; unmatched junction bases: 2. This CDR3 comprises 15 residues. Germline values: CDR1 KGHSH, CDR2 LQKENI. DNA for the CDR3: TGTGCCAGCTCACAGGGACAGGGGGACAATCAGCCCCAGCATTTT. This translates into CASSQGQGDNQPQHF. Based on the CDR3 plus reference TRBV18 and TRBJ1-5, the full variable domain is NAGVMQNPRHLVRRRGQEARLRCSPMKGHSHVYWYRQLPEEGLKFMVYLQKENIIDESGMPKERFSAEFPKEGPSILRIQQVVRGDSAAYFCASSQGQGDNQPQHFGDGTRLSIL.

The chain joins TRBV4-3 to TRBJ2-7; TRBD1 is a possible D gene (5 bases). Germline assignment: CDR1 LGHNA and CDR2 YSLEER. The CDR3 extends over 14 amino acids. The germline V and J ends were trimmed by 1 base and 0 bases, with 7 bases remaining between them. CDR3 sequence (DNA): TGCGCCAGCAGCCAAGGAAGGGGCTCCTACGAGCAGTACTTC. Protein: CASSQGRGSYEQYF.

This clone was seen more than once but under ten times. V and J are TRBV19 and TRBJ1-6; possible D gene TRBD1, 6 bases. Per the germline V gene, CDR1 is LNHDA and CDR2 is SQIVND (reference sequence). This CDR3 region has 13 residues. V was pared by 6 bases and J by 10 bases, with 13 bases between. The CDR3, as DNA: TGTGCCAGTAGCACAGGGATTGGGTCACCCCTCCACTTT. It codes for CASSTGIGSPLHF.

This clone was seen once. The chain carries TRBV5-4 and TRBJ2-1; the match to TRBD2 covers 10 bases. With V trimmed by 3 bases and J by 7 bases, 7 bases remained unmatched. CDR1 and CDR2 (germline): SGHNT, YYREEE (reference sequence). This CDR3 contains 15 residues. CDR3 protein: CASSSSGSLWNEQFF. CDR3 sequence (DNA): TGTGCCAGCAGCTCTAGCGGGAGCCTGTGGAATGAGCAGTTCTTC.

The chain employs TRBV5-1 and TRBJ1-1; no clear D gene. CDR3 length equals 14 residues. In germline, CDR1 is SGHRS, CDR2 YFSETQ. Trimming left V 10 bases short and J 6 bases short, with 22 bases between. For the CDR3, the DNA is TGCGCCTCCTTCCCCGGGCCACCAGGCGCTGAAGCTTTCTTT. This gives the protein CASFPGPPGAEAFF.

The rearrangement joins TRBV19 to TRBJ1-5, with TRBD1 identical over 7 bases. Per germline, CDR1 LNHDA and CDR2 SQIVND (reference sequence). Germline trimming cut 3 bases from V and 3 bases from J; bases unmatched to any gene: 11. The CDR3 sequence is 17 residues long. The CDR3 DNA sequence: TGTGCCAGTAGTATTCCCCCGACAGGGTACAACAATCAGCCCCAGCATTTT. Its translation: CASSIPPTGYNNQPQHF.

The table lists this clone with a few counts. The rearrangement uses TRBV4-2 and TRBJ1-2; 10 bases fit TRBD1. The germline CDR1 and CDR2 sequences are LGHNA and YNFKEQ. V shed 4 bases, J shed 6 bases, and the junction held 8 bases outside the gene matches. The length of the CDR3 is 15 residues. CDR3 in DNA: TGTGCCAGCAGCCGGACCGAGGGACAGGGGAATGGCTACACCTTC. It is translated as CASSRTEGQGNGYTF.

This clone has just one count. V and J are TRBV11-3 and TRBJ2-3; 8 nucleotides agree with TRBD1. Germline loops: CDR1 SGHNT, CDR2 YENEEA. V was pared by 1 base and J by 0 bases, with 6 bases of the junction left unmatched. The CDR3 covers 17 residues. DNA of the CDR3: TGTGCCAGCAGCTTAGGGGGACAGGCACTAAGCACAGATACGCAGTATTTT. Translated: CASSLGGQALSTDTQYF.

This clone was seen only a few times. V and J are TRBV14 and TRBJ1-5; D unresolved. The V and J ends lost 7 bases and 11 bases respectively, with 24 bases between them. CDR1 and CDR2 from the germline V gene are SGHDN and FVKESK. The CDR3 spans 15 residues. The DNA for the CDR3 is TGTGCCAGCAATCCGAGCGGCTCCCCACCGGGGTCCCAGCATTTT. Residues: CASNPSGSPPGSQHF.

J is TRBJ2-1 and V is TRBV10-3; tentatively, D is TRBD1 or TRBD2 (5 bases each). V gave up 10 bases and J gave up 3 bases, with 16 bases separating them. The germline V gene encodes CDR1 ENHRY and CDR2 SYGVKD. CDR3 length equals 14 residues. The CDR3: CASRPGTDYNEQFF. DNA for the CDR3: TGTGCCAGTAGACCCGGGACGGACTACAATGAGCAGTTCTTC.

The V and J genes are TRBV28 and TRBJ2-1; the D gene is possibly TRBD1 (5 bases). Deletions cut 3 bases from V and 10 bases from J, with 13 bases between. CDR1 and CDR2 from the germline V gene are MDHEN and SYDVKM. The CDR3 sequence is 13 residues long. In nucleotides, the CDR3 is TGTGCCAGCAGTTTTTCCTCTTCAGGGGAGCAGTTCTTC. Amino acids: CASSFSSSGEQFF.

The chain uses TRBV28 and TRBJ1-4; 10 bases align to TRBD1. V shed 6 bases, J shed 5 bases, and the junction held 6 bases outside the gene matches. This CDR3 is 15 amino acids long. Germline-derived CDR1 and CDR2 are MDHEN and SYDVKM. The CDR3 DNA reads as TGTGCCAGCAGCACCCCGGGACAGGGGAATGAAAAACTGTTTTTT. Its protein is CASSTPGQGNEKLFF.

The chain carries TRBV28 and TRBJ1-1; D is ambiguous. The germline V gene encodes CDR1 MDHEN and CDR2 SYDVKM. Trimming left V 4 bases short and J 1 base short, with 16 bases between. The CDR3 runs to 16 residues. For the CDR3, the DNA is TGTGCCAGCAGTTCCCCGGAGTTGGCGGCGAACACTGAAGCTTTCTTT. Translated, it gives CASSSPELAANTEAFF. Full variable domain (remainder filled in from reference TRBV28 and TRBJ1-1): DVKVTQSSRYLVKRTGEKVFLECVQDMDHENMFWYRQDPGLGLRLIYFSYDVKMKEKGDIPEGYSVSREKKERFSLILESASTNQTSMYLCASSSPELAANTEAFFGQGTRLTVV.

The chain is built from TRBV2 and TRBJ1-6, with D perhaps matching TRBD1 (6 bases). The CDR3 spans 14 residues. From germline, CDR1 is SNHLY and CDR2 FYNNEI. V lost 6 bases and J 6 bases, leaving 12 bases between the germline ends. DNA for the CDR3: TGTGCCAGCAGCCAACAGGGTCTTAATTCACCCCTCCACTTT. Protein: CASSQQGLNSPLHF.

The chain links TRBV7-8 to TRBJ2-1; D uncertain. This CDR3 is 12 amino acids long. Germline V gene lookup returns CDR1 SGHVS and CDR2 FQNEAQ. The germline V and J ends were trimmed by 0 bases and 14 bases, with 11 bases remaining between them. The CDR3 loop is CASSLASEQKFF. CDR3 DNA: TGTGCCAGCAGCTTAGCCTCGGAGCAGAAGTTCTTC. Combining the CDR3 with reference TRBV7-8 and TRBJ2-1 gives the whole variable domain GAGVSQSPRYKVAKRGQDVALRCDPISGHVSLFWYQQALGQGPEFLTYFQNEAQLDKSGLPSDRFFAERPEGSVSTLKIQRTQQEDSAVYLCASSLASEQKFFGPGTRLTVL.

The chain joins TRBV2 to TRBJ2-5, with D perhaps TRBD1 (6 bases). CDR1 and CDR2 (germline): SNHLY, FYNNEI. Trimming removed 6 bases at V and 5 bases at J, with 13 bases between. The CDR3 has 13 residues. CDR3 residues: CASRAGARETQYF. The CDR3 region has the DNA TGTGCCAGCAGGGCAGGGGCTCGGGAGACCCAGTACTTC.